A selection of T cell receptor beta chains follows, all from one sample in a study of beta chain features in type 1 diabetes. Assay: immunoSEQ multiplex PCR; the TCRdb copy retains only in-frame clones and omits some. This table has approximately 150,000 clones, about an eighth appearing once. Input material: central memory CD4+ T cells from blood. Receptor source: a man between 18 and 35 years old with type 1 diabetes. CDR3s include the opening cysteine and the closing phenylalanine or tryptophan. The order of the fields is clone size, J gene, V gene, D gene, CDR3 protein, CDR3 DNA. The D gene is left open where the match is weak. Some rows mark clone size as missing; the rest say once, few, many or name a class of expanded clone.

clone size: NA
J gene: TRBJ1-3
V gene: TRBV29-1
D gene: TRBD1
CDR3 protein: CSGGTGGGNTIYF
CDR3 DNA: TGCAGCGGCGGGACAGGGGGAGGAAACACCATATATTTT

clone size: NA
J gene: TRBJ2-3
V gene: TRBV28
D gene: TRBD1
CDR3 protein: CASTLDRGPFTDTQYF
CDR3 DNA: TGTGCCAGCACCCTGGACAGGGGGCCCTTCACAGATACGCAGTATTTT

clone size: few
J gene: TRBJ2-1
V gene: TRBV2
D gene: NA
CDR3 protein: CASSEQPVISYNEQFF
CDR3 DNA: TGTGCCAGCAGTGAACAGCCCGTTATTTCCTACAATGAGCAGTTCTTC

clone size: NA
J gene: TRBJ2-5
V gene: TRBV2
D gene: TRBD1
CDR3 protein: CASSRDREETQYF
CDR3 DNA: TGTGCCAGCAGCAGGGACAGAGAAGAGACCCAGTACTTC

clone size: NA
J gene: TRBJ1-1
V gene: TRBV18
D gene: NA
CDR3 protein: CASSPEGGTEAFF
CDR3 DNA: TGTGCCAGCTCACCAGAGGGGGGGACTGAAGCTTTCTTT

clone size: NA
J gene: TRBJ2-5
V gene: TRBV5-1
D gene: TRBD2
CDR3 protein: CASSSGAGGRETQYF
CDR3 DNA: TGCGCCAGCAGCTCTGGAGCGGGGGGTCGAGAGACCCAGTACTTC

clone size: few
J gene: TRBJ1-2
V gene: TRBV6-5
D gene: NA
CDR3 protein: CASREEGTGSMGYTF
CDR3 DNA: TGTGCCAGCAGGGAGGAGGGCACAGGTTCTATGGGCTACACCTTC

clone size: many
J gene: TRBJ1-6
V gene: TRBV2
D gene: NA
CDR3 protein: CASSEGWQGSPLHF
CDR3 DNA: TGTGCCAGCAGTGAAGGGTGGCAGGGTTCACCCCTCCACTTT

clone size: once
J gene: TRBJ2-5
V gene: TRBV11-1
D gene: NA
CDR3 protein: CASSLGSTGPQETQYF
CDR3 DNA: TGTGCCAGCAGCTTAGGGTCAACGGGACCCCAAGAGACCCAGTACTTC

clone size: NA
J gene: TRBJ1-1
V gene: TRBV29-1
D gene: TRBD1
CDR3 protein: CSYRGEGEAFF
CDR3 DNA: TGCAGTTACAGGGGTGAGGGTGAAGCTTTCTTT

clone size: few
J gene: TRBJ1-4
V gene: TRBV7-2
D gene: NA
CDR3 protein: CASSPMGGEKLFF
CDR3 DNA: TGTGCCAGCAGCCCGATGGGGGGGGAAAAACTGTTTTTT

clone size: NA
J gene: TRBJ2-3
V gene: TRBV18
D gene: NA
CDR3 protein: CASSLSGLTDTQYF
CDR3 DNA: TGTGCCAGCTCCCTTTCCGGCCTCACAGATACGCAGTATTTT

clone size: many
J gene: TRBJ1-3
V gene: TRBV30
D gene: NA
CDR3 protein: CAWSVNPADTIYF
CDR3 DNA: TGTGCCTGGAGTGTAAATCCGGCGGACACCATATATTTT

clone size: NA
J gene: TRBJ2-2
V gene: TRBV5-1
D gene: NA
CDR3 protein: CASSLQGETGELFF
CDR3 DNA: TGCGCCAGCAGCCTCCAGGGAGAAACCGGGGAGCTGTTTTTT

clone size: NA
J gene: TRBJ2-7
V gene: TRBV6-6
D gene: NA
CDR3 protein: CASRVASSYEQYF
CDR3 DNA: TGTGCCAGCAGGGTGGCGAGCTCCTACGAGCAGTACTTC

clone size: few
J gene: TRBJ2-3
V gene: TRBV7-6
D gene: NA
CDR3 protein: CASSLSQGTTQYF
CDR3 DNA: TGTGCCAGCAGCCTCAGTCAGGGGACCACGCAGTATTTT

clone size: few
J gene: TRBJ1-1
V gene: TRBV7-2
D gene: TRBD1
CDR3 protein: CASSGQGGTEAFF
CDR3 DNA: TGTGCCAGCAGCGGACAGGGAGGTACTGAAGCTTTCTTT

clone size: NA
J gene: TRBJ2-7
V gene: TRBV7-2
D gene: NA
CDR3 protein: CASSERYEQYF
CDR3 DNA: TGTGCCAGCAGCGAGAGGTACGAGCAGTACTTC

clone size: few
J gene: TRBJ2-2
V gene: TRBV5-1
D gene: TRBD1
CDR3 protein: CASSLAGTGNTGELFF
CDR3 DNA: TGCGCCAGCAGCTTGGCCGGGACAGGCAACACCGGGGAGCTGTTTTTT

clone size: NA
J gene: TRBJ2-7
V gene: TRBV6-1
D gene: TRBD1
CDR3 protein: CASRTIPGQEQYF
CDR3 DNA: TGTGCCAGCAGAACCATCCCGGGACAGGAGCAGTACTTC

clone size: many
J gene: TRBJ2-3
V gene: TRBV14
D gene: NA
CDR3 protein: CASNPGGTDTQYF
CDR3 DNA: TGTGCCAGCAACCCAGGGGGCACAGATACGCAGTATTTT

clone size: NA
J gene: TRBJ2-7
V gene: TRBV2
D gene: TRBD1
CDR3 protein: CASTLPTGGSYEQYF
CDR3 DNA: TGTGCCAGCACCCTCCCGACAGGGGGTTCCTACGAGCAGTACTTC

clone size: NA
J gene: TRBJ2-7
V gene: TRBV14
D gene: TRBD2
CDR3 protein: CASSQDRTSGGGNKYEQYF
CDR3 DNA: TGTGCCAGCAGCCAAGATCGGACTAGCGGGGGTGGTAATAAGTACGAGCAGTACTTC

clone size: NA
J gene: TRBJ2-3
V gene: TRBV30
D gene: TRBD2
CDR3 protein: CAWRKTGTNRGTQYF
CDR3 DNA: TGTGCCTGGAGAAAAACCGGGACTAACCGAGGGACGCAGTATTTT

clone size: few
J gene: TRBJ1-1
V gene: TRBV21-1
D gene: NA
CDR3 protein: CASSPTAIEAFF
CDR3 DNA: TGTGCCAGCAGCCCGACAGCTATCGAAGCTTTCTTT

clone size: NA
J gene: TRBJ1-4
V gene: TRBV29-1
D gene: TRBD1
CDR3 protein: CSVRGNEKLFF
CDR3 DNA: TGCAGCGTCAGGGGGAATGAAAAACTGTTTTTT

clone size: NA
J gene: TRBJ1-1
V gene: TRBV18
D gene: NA
CDR3 protein: CASSPGQNTEAFF
CDR3 DNA: TGTGCCAGCTCACCCGGACAGAACACTGAAGCTTTCTTT

clone size: few
J gene: TRBJ2-2
V gene: TRBV7-9
D gene: NA
CDR3 protein: CASSPRRWRYTGELFF
CDR3 DNA: TGTGCCAGCAGCCCTCGACGGTGGCGATACACCGGGGAGCTGTTTTTT

clone size: NA
J gene: TRBJ2-3
V gene: TRBV5-1
D gene: TRBD2
CDR3 protein: CASSLTLAGVTDTQYF
CDR3 DNA: TGCGCCAGCAGCTTGACTCTAGCGGGGGTGACAGATACGCAGTATTTT

clone size: few
J gene: TRBJ1-2
V gene: TRBV30
D gene: TRBD1
CDR3 protein: CAWSGDRRNYGYTF
CDR3 DNA: TGTGCCTGGAGTGGGGACAGGCGGAACTATGGCTACACCTTC

clone size: NA
J gene: TRBJ2-1
V gene: TRBV14
D gene: NA
CDR3 protein: CASSQGPGGGEQFF
CDR3 DNA: TGTGCCAGCAGCCAAGGCCCCGGAGGGGGTGAGCAGTTCTTC

clone size: few
J gene: TRBJ1-5
V gene: TRBV30
D gene: NA
CDR3 protein: CAWSHDSNQPQHF
CDR3 DNA: TGTGCCTGGAGCCACGATAGCAATCAGCCCCAGCATTTT

clone size: many
J gene: TRBJ1-1
V gene: TRBV10-3
D gene: NA
CDR3 protein: CAIRRDGGTEAFF
CDR3 DNA: TGTGCCATCAGGAGGGACGGTGGTACTGAAGCTTTCTTT

clone size: NA
J gene: TRBJ2-3
V gene: TRBV6-1
D gene: NA
CDR3 protein: CASPGTRHDTQYF
CDR3 DNA: TGTGCCAGCCCCGGGACCCGACATGATACGCAGTATTTT

clone size: few
J gene: TRBJ1-1
V gene: TRBV5-4
D gene: NA
CDR3 protein: CASSMLQGLNTEAFF
CDR3 DNA: TGTGCCAGCAGTATGTTACAGGGATTGAACACTGAAGCTTTCTTT

clone size: NA
J gene: TRBJ2-1
V gene: TRBV10-3
D gene: NA
CDR3 protein: CAISEGTTNEQFF
CDR3 DNA: TGTGCCATCAGTGAAGGGACCACTAATGAGCAGTTCTTC

clone size: NA
J gene: TRBJ2-1
V gene: TRBV7-9
D gene: TRBD2
CDR3 protein: CASSLPGGSYNEQFF
CDR3 DNA: TGTGCCAGCAGCTTACCGGGGGGCTCCTACAATGAGCAGTTCTTC

clone size: many
J gene: TRBJ1-3
V gene: TRBV29-1
D gene: NA
CDR3 protein: CSVATGLSGNTIYF
CDR3 DNA: TGCAGCGTGGCAACAGGGCTCTCTGGAAACACCATATATTTT

clone size: many
J gene: TRBJ2-1
V gene: TRBV28
D gene: NA
CDR3 protein: CASHKANNEQFF
CDR3 DNA: TGTGCCAGCCACAAGGCAAACAATGAGCAGTTCTTC

clone size: few
J gene: TRBJ2-4
V gene: TRBV4-1
D gene: TRBD2
CDR3 protein: CASSQDPSGGPVAIQYF
CDR3 DNA: TGCGCCAGCAGCCAAGACCCTAGCGGGGGGCCCGTCGCCATTCAGTACTTC

clone size: NA
J gene: TRBJ2-2
V gene: TRBV9
D gene: TRBD1
CDR3 protein: CASSVLGQGNGELFF
CDR3 DNA: TGTGCCAGCAGCGTGCTGGGACAGGGGAACGGGGAGCTGTTTTTT

clone size: NA
J gene: TRBJ2-5
V gene: TRBV10-3
D gene: NA
CDR3 protein: CASSKTGLQETQYF
CDR3 DNA: TGTGCCAGCTCCAAGACAGGCCTGCAAGAGACCCAGTACTTC

clone size: many
J gene: TRBJ2-5
V gene: TRBV29-1
D gene: TRBD2
CDR3 protein: CSVTPGLAAQETQYF
CDR3 DNA: TGCAGCGTTACCCCGGGACTAGCGGCCCAAGAGACCCAGTACTTC

clone size: NA
J gene: TRBJ2-3
V gene: TRBV27
D gene: NA
CDR3 protein: CASTRDGRTDTQYF
CDR3 DNA: TGTGCCAGCACCCGGGACGGACGCACAGATACGCAGTATTTT

clone size: NA
J gene: TRBJ2-5
V gene: TRBV10-3
D gene: NA
CDR3 protein: CAISNLTEILYF
CDR3 DNA: TGTGCCATCAGCAACCTTACAGAAATCCTGTACTTC

clone size: NA
J gene: TRBJ1-2
V gene: TRBV5-1
D gene: NA
CDR3 protein: CASSQAGANYGYTF
CDR3 DNA: TGCGCCAGCAGCCAGGCCGGGGCAAACTATGGCTACACCTTC

clone size: few
J gene: TRBJ2-6
V gene: TRBV7-9
D gene: NA
CDR3 protein: CAYSDSGANVLTF
CDR3 DNA: TGTGCCTACAGCGACTCTGGGGCCAACGTCCTGACTTTC

clone size: few
J gene: TRBJ2-7
V gene: TRBV10-3
D gene: NA
CDR3 protein: CAISEGPTYEQYF
CDR3 DNA: TGTGCCATCAGTGAGGGGCCCACCTACGAGCAGTACTTC

clone size: NA
J gene: TRBJ1-1
V gene: TRBV9
D gene: NA
CDR3 protein: CASSVQQETKAFF
CDR3 DNA: TGTGCCAGCAGCGTTCAACAGGAAACGAAAGCTTTCTTT

clone size: few
J gene: TRBJ2-2
V gene: TRBV9
D gene: TRBD2
CDR3 protein: CASSVGLAELTGELFF
CDR3 DNA: TGTGCCAGCAGCGTAGGACTAGCGGAACTCACCGGGGAGCTGTTTTTT

clone size: few
J gene: TRBJ2-2
V gene: TRBV5-6
D gene: TRBD2
CDR3 protein: CASSRRLAATGELFF
CDR3 DNA: TGTGCCAGCAGCCGACGACTAGCGGCCACCGGGGAGCTGTTTTTT

clone size: many
J gene: TRBJ1-2
V gene: TRBV30
D gene: NA
CDR3 protein: CAWSPTGGYTF
CDR3 DNA: TGTGCCTGGAGTCCGACGGGAGGCTACACCTTC

clone size: many
J gene: TRBJ2-6
V gene: TRBV29-1
D gene: NA
CDR3 protein: CSGRTPGANVLTF
CDR3 DNA: TGCAGCGGCAGGACCCCTGGGGCCAACGTCCTGACTTTC

clone size: few
J gene: TRBJ2-5
V gene: TRBV7-8
D gene: NA
CDR3 protein: CASSTDRVRPGETQYF
CDR3 DNA: TGTGCCAGCTCCACGGACCGTGTTCGACCCGGGGAGACCCAGTACTTC

clone size: NA
J gene: TRBJ1-4
V gene: TRBV30
D gene: NA
CDR3 protein: CAWSLTSNEKLFF
CDR3 DNA: TGTGCCTGGAGTCTGACAAGTAATGAAAAACTGTTTTTT

clone size: few
J gene: TRBJ1-2
V gene: TRBV28
D gene: NA
CDR3 protein: CASSSSQGGIGGYTF
CDR3 DNA: TGTGCCAGCAGTTCCTCCCAAGGGGGGATCGGAGGCTACACCTTC